These 13 T cell receptor beta chains originate from one sample sequenced in a study of blood T cell repertoires in COVID-19. The data were produced by immunoSEQ multiplex PCR, yet TCRdb's version contains in-frame clones alone and is incomplete. The sample carries approximately 270,000 clones, approximately 88% recorded once. The sample was peripheral blood. These receptors were collected from a man aged 45-65 years with acute or convalescent COVID-19.

The chain has TRBV5-1 and TRBJ2-5, with D maybe TRBD1 (6 bases). Trimming pared 4 bases from V and 2 bases from J, leaving 9 bases between. The CDR3 length is 13 residues. Germline V gives CDR1 SGHRS, CDR2 YFSETQ. The CDR3 here is CASSGQGQETQYF. CDR3 sequence (DNA): TGCGCCAGCAGCGGGCAGGGGCAAGAGACCCAGTACTTC.

CDR3 nucleotide sequence: TGTGCCAGCAGCCCGCGGACTAGCGGGGGAAACATTCAGTACTTC. Translation: CASSPRTSGGNIQYF. The chain combines TRBV5-6 with TRBJ2-4; 13 bases are shared with TRBD2. Germline CDR1 and CDR2: SGHDT and YYEEEE. This CDR3 has 15 residues. Trimming at V came to 4 bases and at J to 6 bases, leaving 4 bases not matched to a gene.

The chain carries TRBV6-5 and TRBJ1-5; 7 nucleotides line up with TRBD1. The CDR3 has 14 residues. Germline CDR1 is MNHEY and CDR2 is SVGAGI. J was trimmed by 9 bases and V by 6 bases; bases with no gene match: 11. In DNA, the CDR3 is TGTGCCAGCAGGGCGACAGGGAGCAATGGGCCCCAGCATTTT. Protein product: CASRATGSNGPQHF.

The chain employs TRBV11-3 and TRBJ2-3; tentative D call: TRBD2 (5 bases). V dropped 3 bases and J dropped 4 bases, with 8 bases sitting between them. The germline V gene has CDR1 SGHNT and CDR2 YENEEA. The CDR3 is 13 residues long. The CDR3 bases are TGTGCCAGCAGCTTGGACTCCTCAGATACGCAGTATTTT. Translated: CASSLDSSDTQYF. Together with reference TRBV11-3 and TRBJ2-3, the CDR3 gives the full variable domain: EAGVVQSPRYKIIEKKQPVAFWCNPISGHNTLYWYLQNLGQGPELLIRYENEEAVDDSQLPKDRFSAERLKGVDSTLKIQPAELGDSAVYLCASSLDSSDTQYFGPGTRLTVL.

This clone was seen once. The genes are TRBV14 and TRBJ1-4; 10 positions agree with TRBD1. The germline gives CDR1 SGHDN, CDR2 FVKESK. V lost 0 bases and J lost 7; bases outside the gene matches: 11. The CDR3 is made up of 18 amino acids. This CDR3 is CASSQDGTGAAFGEKLFF. The CDR3 DNA follows: TGTGCCAGCAGCCAAGACGGGACAGGGGCCGCGTTTGGTGAAAAACTGTTTTTT. Full variable domain (rest looked up from reference TRBV14 and TRBJ1-4): EAGVTQFPSHSVIEKGQTVTLRCDPISGHDNLYWYRRVMGKEIKFLLHFVKESKQDESGMPNNRFLAERTGGTYSTLKVQPAELEDSGVYFCASSQDGTGAAFGEKLFFGSGTQLSVL.

J is TRBJ1-2 and V is TRBV6-1, with no clear D. CDR3 size: 17 residues. Germline V gene lookup returns CDR1 MNHNS and CDR2 SASEGT. V was pared by 0 bases and J by 3 bases, with 17 bases between. The CDR3 here is CASSEALLTKWDYGYTF. DNA of the CDR3: TGTGCCAGCAGTGAAGCTCTCCTGACAAAATGGGACTATGGCTACACCTTC.

This chain uses TRBV5-1 with TRBJ1-2; D is perhaps TRBD1 (5 bases). This CDR3 has 16 amino acids. V was clipped by 0 bases and J by 3 bases, with 15 bases between them. CDR1 and CDR2 (germline): SGHRS, YFSETQ. The CDR3 reads CASSLVGQGKDYGYTF. Here the CDR3 DNA reads TGCGCCAGCAGCTTGGTAGGGCAGGGAAAAGACTATGGCTACACCTTC.

The V gene is TRBV30, the J gene TRBJ2-7; 16 bases match TRBD2. The V gene's germline CDR1 is GTSNPN and CDR2 SVGIG (reference sequence). The CDR3 sequence is 14 residues long. The ends lost 5 bases at V and 5 bases at J; junction bases unmatched: 3. CDR3 nucleotide sequence: TGTGCCTGGGGGACTAGCGGGGGGGCCCACGAGCAGTACTTC. It is translated as CAWGTSGGAHEQYF.

The chain joins TRBV5-1 to TRBJ2-7, with D possibly TRBD1 on 6 matching bases. V lost 3 bases and J lost 0, with 10 bases in between. CDR3 length: 14 amino acids. Germline V gene data show CDR1 as SGHRS and CDR2 as YFSETQ. CDR3 in DNA: TGCGCCAGCAGCTCGACAGGAAACTCCTACGAGCAGTACTTC. This gives the protein CASSSTGNSYEQYF.

The gene calls are TRBV18 and TRBJ1-1; 8 nucleotides agree with TRBD1. Germline V gives CDR1 KGHSH, CDR2 LQKENI. This CDR3 has 17 amino acids. The V gene end was trimmed by 1 base and the J gene end by 1 base; junction bases not matched to a gene: 8. CDR3 DNA: TGTGCCAGCTCACCACGCGTCCCCGGGACAGGGAACACTGAAGCTTTCTTT. It encodes CASSPRVPGTGNTEAFF. Complete variable domain (other parts from reference TRBV18 and TRBJ1-1): NAGVMQNPRHLVRRRGQEARLRCSPMKGHSHVYWYRQLPEEGLKFMVYLQKENIIDESGMPKERFSAEFPKEGPSILRIQQVVRGDSAAYFCASSPRVPGTGNTEAFFGQGTRLTVV.

The chain employs TRBV20-1 and TRBJ1-2; weak D call: TRBD1 (5 bases). Germline V gives CDR1 DFQATT, CDR2 SNEGSKA (reference sequence). The V and J ends lost 0 bases and 9 bases respectively, with 8 bases between them. This CDR3 region has 11 residues. CDR3 in DNA: TGCAGTGCTAGAGATGACAGAAGCTACACCTTC. Protein product: CSARDDRSYTF.

V usage is TRBV30 and J usage is TRBJ2-7; D is uncertain. V was trimmed by 1 base and J by 2 bases, leaving 12 bases between them. The CDR3 spans 14 residues. Germline V CDR1 and CDR2: GTSNPN, SVGIG (reference sequence). As DNA, the CDR3 is TGTGCCTGGAGTGGGGCCCCTTCGGCCTACGAGCAGTACTTC. It is translated as CAWSGAPSAYEQYF.

The V call is TRBV5-1, the J call TRBJ1-1; tentative D call: TRBD1 (6 bases). The CDR3 extends over 13 amino acids. In germline, CDR1 is SGHRS, CDR2 YFSETQ. V lost 4 bases and J 8 bases, leaving 15 bases between the germline ends. CDR3 nucleotide sequence: TGCGCCAGCAGCATCGGGACAACTACGGAAGCTTTCTTT. This sequence encodes CASSIGTTTEAFF.